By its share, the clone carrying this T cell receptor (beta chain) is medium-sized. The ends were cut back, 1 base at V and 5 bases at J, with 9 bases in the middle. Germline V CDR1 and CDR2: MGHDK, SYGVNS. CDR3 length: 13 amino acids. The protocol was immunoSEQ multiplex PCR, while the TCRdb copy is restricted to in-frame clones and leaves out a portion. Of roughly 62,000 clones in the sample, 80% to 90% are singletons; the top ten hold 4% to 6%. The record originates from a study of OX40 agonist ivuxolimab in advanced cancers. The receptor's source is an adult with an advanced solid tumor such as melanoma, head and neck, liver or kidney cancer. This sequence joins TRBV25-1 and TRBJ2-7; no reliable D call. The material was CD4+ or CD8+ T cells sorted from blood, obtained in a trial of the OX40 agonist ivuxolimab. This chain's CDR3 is CASSESRNDEQYF. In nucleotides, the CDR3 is TGTGCCAGCAGTGAATCAAGAAACGACGAGCAGTACTTC.